This TCR beta chain was documented in a study of T cells in Graves' hyperthyroidism and ophthalmopathy. Study summary: The initial diagnosis was the point when peripheral blood was collected, ahead of any treatment. Study-wide points: Stable hyperthyroidism was told apart from ophthalmopathy by a model built on 13 V-J features.

A lack of ophthalmopathy progression within 18 months defined stable Graves' hyperthyroidism. The study based diagnoses on clinical symptoms, serum thyroxine and TRAb, thyroid ultrasound and orbital computed tomography. RNA transcripts served as the template for amplifying TCR beta CDR3 regions. TCR CDR3 underwent first-round RT-PCR with the HTBI primer set. TCRdb fed the multiplex PCR reads into MiXCR, producing one record per CDR3 protein. The table has fewer than 200,000 distinct CDR3 sequences, 15% to 20% seen once. This clonotype has only a few counts. Its matching antigen is unknown. V lost 1 base, J lost 5 bases, and 10 bases stayed unmatched. CDR1 and CDR2 from the germline V gene are SGHRS and YFSETQ. The CDR3 has 18 amino acids.

This TCR came from a woman between 45 and 65 years old with Graves' hyperthyroidism. The chain carries TRBV5-1 and TRBJ2-5; 14 bases fit TRBD2. Sequenced: blood. The CDR3 loop reads CASSLKMTSGGARETQYF. CDR3 in DNA: TGCGCCAGCAGCTTGAAGATGACTAGCGGGGGGGCTCGTGAGACCCAGTACTTC.